These T cell receptor beta chains were read from a single sample in a study of response to subunit inactivated influenza vaccine. TCRdb independently ran MiXCR on the RT-PCR reads; one entry per CDR3 protein. The table records more than 550,000 distinct CDR3 sequences, around 11% of them present only once. The same sample was also studied in work on T cells expressing NK-cell markers.

Sequencing used PBMCs from blood, obtained on the day of vaccination. The receptors derive from a man aged 45-60 years who received an inactivated influenza vaccine. CDR3s include the opening cysteine and the closing phenylalanine or tryptophan. D genes are given only for firm matches. Rows may omit the clone size; those that give it use once, few, many or a size class.

J gene: TRBJ2-3
V gene: TRBV29-1
clone size: .
D gene: TRBD1
CDR3 protein: CSVEDPQDGTDKIFPTDTQYF
CDR3 DNA: TGCAGCGTTGAAGATCCCCAGGACGGGACAGATAAAATTTTTCCCACAGATACGCAGTATTTT

J gene: TRBJ1-5
V gene: TRBV19
clone size: few
D gene: TRBD1
CDR3 protein: CASRGQGYQPQHF
CDR3 DNA: TGTGCCAGTAGGGGACAGGGGTATCAGCCCCAGCATTTT

J gene: TRBJ2-7
V gene: TRBV7-9
clone size: few
D gene: TRBD2
CDR3 protein: CASSPDLAGYVLEQYF
CDR3 DNA: TGTGCCAGCAGCCCGGACCTAGCGGGATACGTTCTTGAGCAGTACTTC

J gene: TRBJ2-3
V gene: TRBV3-1
clone size: .
D gene: TRBD2
CDR3 protein: CASSPGLAGDYHTQYF
CDR3 DNA: TGTGCCAGCAGCCCGGGACTAGCGGGGGACTACCATACGCAGTATTTT

J gene: TRBJ2-4
V gene: TRBV20-1
clone size: few
D gene: .
CDR3 protein: CSARLPLAKNIQYF
CDR3 DNA: TGCAGTGCTAGGTTACCATTAGCCAAAAACATTCAGTACTTC

J gene: TRBJ1-2
V gene: TRBV2
clone size: few
D gene: .
CDR3 protein: CASSTGRDYGYTF
CDR3 DNA: TGTGCCAGCAGCACGGGGCGGGACTATGGCTACACCTTC

J gene: TRBJ2-5
V gene: TRBV2
clone size: few
D gene: .
CDR3 protein: CASSERETQYF
CDR3 DNA: TGTGCCAGCAGTGAGCGAGAGACCCAGTACTTC

J gene: TRBJ2-5
V gene: TRBV7-2
clone size: many
D gene: .
CDR3 protein: CASSLGGYQETQYF
CDR3 DNA: TGTGCCAGCAGCTTAGGGGGTTATCAAGAGACCCAGTACTTC

J gene: TRBJ2-3
V gene: TRBV5-5
clone size: .
D gene: TRBD2
CDR3 protein: CASSLSGTSGFRSTQYF
CDR3 DNA: TGTGCCAGCAGCTTATCCGGGACTAGCGGTTTCAGGAGTACGCAGTATTTT

J gene: TRBJ2-1
V gene: TRBV28
clone size: many
D gene: TRBD2
CDR3 protein: CASSPSSGTYNEQFF
CDR3 DNA: TGTGCCAGCAGTCCCTCTAGCGGAACCTACAATGAGCAGTTCTTC

J gene: TRBJ2-7
V gene: TRBV7-2
clone size: few
D gene: TRBD1
CDR3 protein: CASSSYGTGDYEQYF
CDR3 DNA: TGTGCCAGCAGCTCATATGGGACAGGGGACTACGAGCAGTACTTC

J gene: TRBJ2-3
V gene: TRBV7-6
clone size: few
D gene: .
CDR3 protein: CASSLGQLYTDTQYF
CDR3 DNA: TGTGCCAGCAGCTTAGGCCAGCTATACACAGATACGCAGTATTTT

J gene: TRBJ2-7
V gene: TRBV12-3/TRBV12-4
clone size: many
D gene: TRBD1
CDR3 protein: CASSLVDRVYEQYF
CDR3 DNA: TGTGCCAGCAGTTTAGTTGACAGGGTCTACGAGCAGTACTTC

J gene: TRBJ2-7
V gene: TRBV19
clone size: .
D gene: .
CDR3 protein: CASSIDYEQYF
CDR3 DNA: TGTGCCAGTAGTATAGACTACGAGCAGTACTTC

J gene: TRBJ1-2
V gene: TRBV12-3/TRBV12-4
clone size: .
D gene: .
CDR3 protein: CASSSGSRGYGYTF
CDR3 DNA: TGTGCCAGCAGTTCCGGGTCGAGGGGCTATGGCTACACCTTC

J gene: TRBJ1-1
V gene: TRBV5-1
clone size: few
D gene: .
CDR3 protein: CASSPRQTQNTEAFF
CDR3 DNA: TGCGCCAGCAGCCCACGACAGACCCAGAACACTGAAGCTTTCTTT

J gene: TRBJ2-7
V gene: TRBV4-1
clone size: .
D gene: .
CDR3 protein: CASSQGVGQSFYEQYF
CDR3 DNA: TGCGCCAGCAGCCAAGGAGTGGGGCAGAGCTTCTACGAGCAGTACTTC

J gene: TRBJ2-1
V gene: TRBV11-2
clone size: many
D gene: TRBD2
CDR3 protein: CASSSRGGEQFF
CDR3 DNA: TGTGCCAGCAGCTCCCGGGGGGGAGAGCAGTTCTTC

J gene: TRBJ2-5
V gene: TRBV28
clone size: few
D gene: .
CDR3 protein: CASSLIAAARETQYF
CDR3 DNA: TGTGCCAGCAGTTTAATAGCGGCTGCCCGGGAGACCCAGTACTTC

J gene: TRBJ2-2
V gene: TRBV6-1
clone size: .
D gene: TRBD1
CDR3 protein: CASRNRGTGELFF
CDR3 DNA: TGTGCCAGCAGGAACAGGGGCACCGGGGAGCTGTTTTTT

J gene: TRBJ2-1
V gene: TRBV6-5
clone size: few
D gene: .
CDR3 protein: CASSYNPLAIWPPHNEQFF
CDR3 DNA: TGTGCCAGCAGTTATAACCCCCTAGCGATCTGGCCGCCCCACAATGAGCAGTTCTTC

J gene: TRBJ1-1
V gene: TRBV12-3/TRBV12-4
clone size: few
D gene: TRBD1
CDR3 protein: CASSKTGGTEAFF
CDR3 DNA: TGTGCCAGCAGCAAGACAGGGGGCACTGAAGCTTTCTTT

J gene: TRBJ2-2
V gene: TRBV20-1
clone size: few
D gene: .
CDR3 protein: CSASTANTGELFF
CDR3 DNA: TGCAGTGCTAGTACAGCCAACACCGGGGAGCTGTTTTTT

J gene: TRBJ2-2
V gene: TRBV11-2
clone size: .
D gene: TRBD2
CDR3 protein: CASNLISGGALAGELFF
CDR3 DNA: TGTGCCAGCAACTTAATCTCGGGGGGGGCCCTCGCCGGGGAGCTGTTTTTT

J gene: TRBJ2-5
V gene: TRBV29-1
clone size: .
D gene: TRBD2
CDR3 protein: CSVTGGVWETQYF
CDR3 DNA: TGCAGCGTGACGGGGGGGGTATGGGAGACCCAGTACTTC

J gene: TRBJ1-6
V gene: TRBV11-2
clone size: many
D gene: TRBD1
CDR3 protein: CASSRGQWVVKSPLHF
CDR3 DNA: TGTGCCAGCAGCCGGGGACAGTGGGTGGTTAAATCACCCCTCCACTTT

J gene: TRBJ2-7
V gene: TRBV20-1
clone size: many
D gene: TRBD1
CDR3 protein: CSATAGDRVFDEQYF
CDR3 DNA: TGCAGTGCTACTGCCGGGGACAGGGTTTTCGACGAGCAGTACTTC

J gene: TRBJ2-3
V gene: TRBV7-8
clone size: many
D gene: .
CDR3 protein: CASSLGVFGGKSTDTQYF
CDR3 DNA: TGTGCCAGCAGCTTAGGCGTCTTCGGGGGTAAAAGCACAGATACGCAGTATTTT

J gene: TRBJ2-2
V gene: TRBV29-1
clone size: many
D gene: .
CDR3 protein: CSVDPGNTGELFF
CDR3 DNA: TGCAGCGTTGACCCGGGAAATACCGGGGAGCTGTTTTTT

J gene: TRBJ1-2
V gene: TRBV5-1
clone size: .
D gene: TRBD1
CDR3 protein: CASSMETGGSHGYTF
CDR3 DNA: TGCGCCAGCAGTATGGAGACAGGGGGCTCTCATGGCTACACCTTC

J gene: TRBJ2-1
V gene: TRBV18
clone size: .
D gene: TRBD2
CDR3 protein: CASSPPGAGVYNEQFF
CDR3 DNA: TGTGCCAGCTCACCACCGGGCGCGGGAGTCTACAATGAGCAGTTCTTC

J gene: TRBJ2-7
V gene: TRBV24-1
clone size: few
D gene: .
CDR3 protein: CATSDPATGAYEQYF
CDR3 DNA: TGTGCCACCAGTGATCCCGCGACTGGCGCCTACGAGCAGTACTTC

J gene: TRBJ2-7
V gene: TRBV20-1
clone size: few
D gene: .
CDR3 protein: CSGEGSSYEQYF
CDR3 DNA: TGCAGTGGAGAGGGGAGCTCCTACGAGCAGTACTTC

J gene: TRBJ2-5
V gene: TRBV24-1
clone size: many
D gene: .
CDR3 protein: CATSDLPGNEETQYF
CDR3 DNA: TGTGCCACCAGTGATTTGCCAGGGAACGAAGAGACCCAGTACTTC

J gene: TRBJ2-6
V gene: TRBV29-1
clone size: .
D gene: .
CDR3 protein: CSVESHSGANVLTF
CDR3 DNA: TGCAGCGTTGAATCACATTCTGGGGCCAACGTCCTGACTTTC

J gene: TRBJ1-1
V gene: TRBV12-3/TRBV12-4
clone size: many
D gene: .
CDR3 protein: CASSGVGRAEAFF
CDR3 DNA: TGTGCCAGCAGTGGGGTGGGGAGGGCTGAAGCTTTCTTT

J gene: TRBJ2-7
V gene: TRBV6-5
clone size: many
D gene: .
CDR3 protein: CASSYGGEQYF
CDR3 DNA: TGTGCCAGCAGTTACGGTGGCGAGCAGTACTTC

J gene: TRBJ2-7
V gene: TRBV19
clone size: few
D gene: .
CDR3 protein: CASTPGMGKGEQYF
CDR3 DNA: TGTGCCAGTACCCCGGGCATGGGGAAAGGCGAGCAGTACTTC

J gene: TRBJ1-1
V gene: TRBV6-1
clone size: .
D gene: .
CDR3 protein: CASIPGGTLNTEAFF
CDR3 DNA: TGTGCCAGCATCCCGGGAGGCACTTTGAACACTGAAGCTTTCTTT

J gene: TRBJ2-3
V gene: TRBV7-9
clone size: .
D gene: .
CDR3 protein: CASSSGQTQYF
CDR3 DNA: TGTGCCAGCAGCTCAGGACAGACGCAGTATTTT

J gene: TRBJ2-7
V gene: TRBV6-1
clone size: many
D gene: TRBD2
CDR3 protein: CASSGTSGVDEQYF
CDR3 DNA: TGTGCCAGCAGTGGAACTAGCGGGGTCGACGAGCAGTACTTC

J gene: TRBJ2-6
V gene: TRBV20-1
clone size: few
D gene: .
CDR3 protein: CSAQDTRSGANVLTF
CDR3 DNA: TGCAGTGCTCAGGACACTCGCTCTGGGGCCAACGTCCTGACTTTC

J gene: TRBJ1-5
V gene: TRBV16
clone size: many
D gene: TRBD1
CDR3 protein: CASSQFEQGVNQPQHF
CDR3 DNA: TGTGCCAGCAGCCAATTTGAACAGGGGGTGAATCAGCCCCAGCATTTT

J gene: TRBJ2-2
V gene: TRBV7-8
clone size: .
D gene: .
CDR3 protein: CASSYLSESGELFF
CDR3 DNA: TGTGCCAGCAGCTACCTAAGCGAGAGCGGGGAGCTGTTTTTT

J gene: TRBJ2-2
V gene: TRBV5-1
clone size: .
D gene: TRBD2
CDR3 protein: CASSFTWTSGVNTGELFF
CDR3 DNA: TGCGCCAGCAGCTTTACCTGGACTAGCGGGGTGAACACCGGGGAGCTGTTTTTT

J gene: TRBJ2-1
V gene: TRBV20-1
clone size: few
D gene: .
CDR3 protein: CSARGQWTSSQFF
CDR3 DNA: TGCAGTGCTAGGGGACAGTGGACTAGCTCGCAGTTCTTC

J gene: TRBJ1-1
V gene: TRBV18
clone size: many
D gene: TRBD1
CDR3 protein: CASSPGQGNTEAFF
CDR3 DNA: TGTGCCAGCAGCCCGGGACAGGGGAACACTGAAGCTTTCTTT

J gene: TRBJ2-7
V gene: TRBV12-3/TRBV12-4
clone size: .
D gene: TRBD1
CDR3 protein: CASGGQGAEEQYF
CDR3 DNA: TGTGCCAGTGGGGGACAGGGGGCGGAGGAGCAGTACTTC

J gene: TRBJ2-3
V gene: TRBV6-1
clone size: many
D gene: TRBD2
CDR3 protein: CASSRGLAGSTDTQYF
CDR3 DNA: TGTGCCAGCAGCCGCGGACTAGCGGGAAGCACAGATACGCAGTATTTT

J gene: TRBJ2-3
V gene: TRBV12-3/TRBV12-4
clone size: few
D gene: .
CDR3 protein: CASSLEGGRDTQYF
CDR3 DNA: TGTGCCAGCAGTTTAGAGGGGGGGCGAGATACGCAGTATTTT

J gene: TRBJ2-7
V gene: TRBV5-6
clone size: few
D gene: TRBD1
CDR3 protein: CASSSMDRVTYEQYF
CDR3 DNA: TGTGCCAGCAGCTCAATGGACAGGGTTACCTACGAGCAGTACTTC

J gene: TRBJ2-2
V gene: TRBV3-1
clone size: .
D gene: TRBD1
CDR3 protein: CASRRGGGTDTGELFF
CDR3 DNA: TGTGCCAGCAGGAGAGGGGGCGGAACGGACACCGGGGAGCTGTTTTTT

J gene: TRBJ2-1
V gene: TRBV30
clone size: few
D gene: .
CDR3 protein: CAWSVQRGEQFF
CDR3 DNA: TGTGCCTGGAGTGTACAGCGCGGTGAGCAGTTCTTC

J gene: TRBJ2-5
V gene: TRBV10-3
clone size: .
D gene: TRBD1
CDR3 protein: CAIRAGTGIMETQYF
CDR3 DNA: TGTGCCATCAGAGCCGGGACAGGGATTATGGAGACCCAGTACTTC

J gene: TRBJ2-7
V gene: TRBV7-2
clone size: few
D gene: TRBD2
CDR3 protein: CASSLAALFVQYF
CDR3 DNA: TGTGCCAGCAGCCTAGCGGCACTGTTTGTGCAGTACTTC

J gene: TRBJ2-1
V gene: TRBV11-2
clone size: .
D gene: .
CDR3 protein: CASSLEASASSYNEQFF
CDR3 DNA: TGTGCCAGCAGCTTAGAGGCTAGCGCGAGCTCCTACAATGAGCAGTTCTTC